This T cell receptor beta chain was observed in a study of graft-versus-host responses after intestinal transplantation. This clone was detected only once. V lost 4 bases to trimming and J lost 5 bases; unmatched junction nucleotides: 1. There are 13 residues in the CDR3. Germline V gene data show CDR1 as MDHEN and CDR2 as SYDVKM. Only in-frame clones appear in the TCRdb table, and some are missing; sequencing was by immunoSEQ multiplex PCR. The sample shows roughly 27,000 clones, less than 90% of them seen only once. This sequence was found in a human patient who received an intestinal transplant, so some T cells may come from the graft donor. Sequences were derived from PBMCs, sampled 28 days after intestinal transplant. The chain is built from TRBV28 and TRBJ2-7; 11 nucleotides align to TRBD2. As DNA, the CDR3 is TGTGCCAGCAGTTCGACTAGCGGGAACGAGCAGTACTTC. Residues: CASSSTSGNEQYF.